Presented here are 18 T cell receptor beta chains from one specimen sequenced in a study of blood T cell repertoires in COVID-19. Some clones are missing from TCRdb's copy, which holds only in-frame ones; the method was immunoSEQ multiplex PCR. There are 200,000 to 300,000 clones in the sample; 70% to 90% occur only once, and 5.5% to 7.5% lies in the top ten. Sequencing used peripheral blood. Every receptor here comes from a woman aged 55-69 years with active or convalescent COVID-19.

The chain has TRBV2 and TRBJ2-1; no definite D call. The CDR3 loop spans 12 amino acids. Germline values: CDR1 SNHLY, CDR2 FYNNEI. V was cut by 8 bases and J by 1 base, with 6 bases left in between. The CDR3 region has the DNA TGTGCCAGCCAGGATTCCTACAATGAGCAGTTCTTC. Translating gives CASQDSYNEQFF.

The rearrangement links TRBV7-9 to TRBJ2-5, with TRBD2 as a possible D gene (6 bases). Germline values: CDR1 SEHNR, CDR2 FQNEAQ (reference sequence). V was shortened by 4 bases and J by 0 bases, with 18 bases between the two germline ends. This CDR3 region has 17 residues. The CDR3 loop reads CASSSRAGTQYQETQYF. CDR3 nucleotide sequence: TGTGCCAGCAGCTCGAGGGCAGGGACTCAGTACCAAGAGACCCAGTACTTC.

The gene calls are TRBV12-3 or TRBV12-4 and TRBJ1-2, with TRBD1 identical over 8 bases. J gave up 7 bases and V 3 bases, and 4 bases lay outside the gene matches. This CDR3 is built from 13 residues. CDR3 region: CASSFAGGIGYTF. Written as DNA, the CDR3 is TGTGCCAGCAGTTTCGCAGGGGGCATTGGCTACACCTTC.

This chain connects TRBV2 to TRBJ1-6; D is ambiguous. The CDR3 is 15 residues long. Germline V gives CDR1 SNHLY, CDR2 FYNNEI. Trimming cost V 7 bases and J 2 bases, with 12 bases left between them. DNA of the CDR3: TGTGCCAGCACCAAGGCGGCGGCCTATAATTCACCCCTCCACTTT. It encodes CASTKAAAYNSPLHF.

The rearrangement links TRBV9 to TRBJ1-6, with D possibly matching TRBD1 (6 bases). CDR3 length: 17 residues. V was shortened by 4 bases and J by 1 base, with 15 bases between the two germline ends. The germline V gene encodes CDR1 SGDLS and CDR2 YYNGEE. CDR3 sequence reads: CASSPGQITSYNSPLHF. CDR3 sequence (DNA): TGTGCCAGCAGCCCCGGACAGATTACTTCCTATAATTCACCCCTCCACTTT.

The chain has TRBV7-3 and TRBJ1-1; D not resolved. Looked up from germline, CDR1 is SGHTA and CDR2 is FQGTGA. The CDR3 has 13 residues. The ends were cut back, 2 bases at V and 1 base at J, with 5 bases in the middle. The CDR3 region has the DNA TGTGCCAGCAGCTTATCCCAGAACACTGAAGCTTTCTTT. Amino acid sequence: CASSLSQNTEAFF. The full variable domain, with the rest looked up from reference TRBV7-3 and TRBJ1-1, is GAGVSQTPSNKVTEKGKYVELRCDPISGHTALYWYRQSLGQGPEFLIYFQGTGAADDSGLPNDRFFAVRPEGSVSTLKIQRTERGDSAVYLCASSLSQNTEAFFGQGTRLTVV.

J is TRBJ1-5 and V is TRBV6-5; the match to TRBD1 covers 8 bases. After removal of 6 bases from V and 4 bases from J, the junction contained 8 bases not matched to a gene. Per the germline V gene, CDR1 is MNHEY and CDR2 is SVGAGI. The CDR3 sequence is 15 residues long. CDR3 amino acids: CASSPLDRVNQPQHF. For the CDR3, the DNA is TGTGCCAGCAGCCCGTTGGACAGGGTGAATCAGCCCCAGCATTTT.

The V and J genes are TRBV20-1 and TRBJ2-7; D may be TRBD2 (5 bases). V gave up 6 bases and J gave up 8 bases, with 14 bases separating them. CDR1 is DFQATT and CDR2 is SNEGSKA in the germline V gene (reference sequence). The CDR3 consists of 11 residues. In DNA form, the CDR3 reads TGCAGTGCATTCCGGGAAAACAAGCAGTACTTC. It encodes CSAFRENKQYF.

The rearrangement joins TRBV5-4 to TRBJ2-5; possibly TRBD2 for D (6 bases). The CDR3 runs 14 residues. V gave up 5 bases and J gave up 1 base, with 12 bases separating them. Germline values: CDR1 SGHNT, CDR2 YYREEE (reference sequence). CDR3 in amino acids: CASSQAGIQETQYF. CDR3 coding DNA: TGTGCCAGCAGTCAAGCGGGCATCCAAGAGACCCAGTACTTC.

This rearrangement joins TRBV6-5 to TRBJ1-2; TRBD1 matches at 7 bases. This CDR3 is built from 15 residues. Germline V gives CDR1 MNHEY, CDR2 SVGAGI. Trimming at V came to 7 bases and at J to 5 bases, leaving 13 bases not matched to a gene. In DNA form, the CDR3 reads TGTGCCAGCACCCCACCCGCCGGGACAGTTTATGGCTACACCTTC. It is translated as CASTPPAGTVYGYTF.

The CDR3 DNA sequence: TGTGCCAGCAGCTTCAGGACAGGGGGGACCCAGTACTTC. Translated, it gives CASSFRTGGTQYF. The chain has TRBV5-8 and TRBJ2-5; 10 bases fit TRBD1. Germline V CDR1 and CDR2: SGHTS, YDEGEE. The V and J ends lost 2 bases and 7 bases, in that order; junction bases with no gene match: 2. This CDR3 comprises 13 residues.

The rearrangement uses TRBV6-2 or TRBV6-3 and TRBJ2-1, with TRBD2 matching over 16 bases. V lost 2 bases and J lost 3; bases outside the gene matches: 7. Germline V lookup: CDR1 MNHEY, CDR2 SVGEGT. This CDR3 has 19 residues. The CDR3 sequence is CASSYVGTSGRGGYNEQFF. The CDR3 bases are TGTGCCAGCAGTTACGTCGGGACTAGCGGGAGGGGGGGCTACAATGAGCAGTTCTTC.

CDR3 residues: CASREDGDYGYTF. The CDR3 coding sequence is TGTGCCAGCAGAGAAGACGGGGACTATGGCTACACCTTC. The J gene is TRBJ1-2, the V gene TRBV11-2; no firm D call. With 6 bases removed from V and 3 bases from J, the gap between germline ends came to 11 bases. This CDR3 has 13 residues. Germline-derived CDR1 and CDR2 are SGHAT and FQNNGV.

V gene TRBV3-1 (or the pseudogene TRBV3-2) combines with J gene TRBJ1-3; a possible D gene is TRBD1 (5 bases). Trimming removed 1 base at V and 3 bases at J, with 16 bases between. From germline, CDR1 is LGHDT and CDR2 YNNKEL (reference sequence). The CDR3 totals 17 residues. The CDR3 reads CASSQVWVGRDGNTIYF. In nucleotides, the CDR3 is TGTGCCAGCAGCCAAGTTTGGGTGGGCAGGGATGGAAACACCATATATTTT.

This sequence joins TRBV3-1 (or the pseudogene TRBV3-2) and TRBJ1-2; tentative D call: TRBD1 (6 bases). The CDR3 length is 15 residues. The ends were cut back, 0 bases at V and 7 bases at J, with 15 bases in the middle. Germline V lookup: CDR1 LGHDT, CDR2 YNNKEL (reference sequence). In nucleotides, the CDR3 is TGTGCCAGCAGCCAAGATACCGGGGGGCAAGGTGGCTACACCTTC. Translation gives CASSQDTGGQGGYTF.

This rearrangement joins TRBV29-1 to TRBJ2-6; 8 positions agree with TRBD1. Germline-derived CDR1 and CDR2 are SQVTM and ANQGSEA. V trimming: 6 bases; J trimming: 4 bases; junction bases outside the gene matches: 5. The CDR3 spans 14 residues. CDR3 protein: CSVGDRSGANVLTF. The CDR3 DNA reads TGCAGCGTGGGGGACAGGTCCGGGGCCAACGTCCTGACTTTC.

CDR3 bases: TGTGCCAGCAGTTCACAGGGGCTGGGGTATGGCTACACCTTC. This encodes CASSSQGLGYGYTF. The V and J genes are TRBV28 and TRBJ1-2; TRBD1 aligns across 7 bases. J was trimmed by 5 bases and V by 4 bases; bases with no gene match: 7. Germline V CDR1 and CDR2: MDHEN, SYDVKM. CDR3 length: 14 amino acids.

The rearrangement joins TRBV28 to TRBJ1-2, with 8 nucleotides matching TRBD1. The CDR3 consists of 17 residues. The germline V gene has CDR1 MDHEN and CDR2 SYDVKM. Germline trimming cut 5 bases from V and 2 bases from J; bases unmatched to any gene: 13. The chain's CDR3 is CASSPSGGEGLNYGYTF. CDR3 DNA sequence: TGTGCCAGCAGTCCGTCAGGGGGCGAGGGCCTAAACTATGGCTACACCTTC.